This is a list of T cell receptor beta chains from one sample in a study of response to subunit inactivated influenza vaccine. TCRdb re-called the RT-PCR reads with MiXCR, one entry per CDR3 protein. The sample includes about 650,000 distinct CDR3 sequences, 12% to 15% of them seen just once. Sequenced here: PBMCs from blood, sampled 14 to 15 days before vaccination. The origin of the receptors is a man in his fifties or sixties who received an inactivated influenza vaccine. Both conserved end residues are part of each CDR3. The D gene is left open where the match is weak. Clone size is shown for a subset of rows, as once, few, many or a class of expanded clone.

abundance | j_gene | v_gene | d_gene | CDR3nt | CDR3aa
many | TRBJ2-3 | TRBV20-1 | - | TGCAGTGCTAGAGCCGGGAACACAGATACGCAGTATTTT | CSARAGNTDTQYF
- | TRBJ2-7 | TRBV7-2 | - | TGTGCCAGCAGCTCGATAGGGGTGTGGACCTTAATGTACTTC | CASSSIGVWTLMYF
many | TRBJ2-3 | TRBV20-1 | - | TGCAGTGCTGCGGGACCCGGCACAGATACGCAGTATTTT | CSAAGPGTDTQYF
- | TRBJ2-5 | TRBV7-2 | - | TGTGCCAGCAGCTTAGTGGGTTTTGAGTCAGGGACCCAGTACTTC | CASSLVGFESGTQYF
few | TRBJ1-1 | TRBV4-2 | TRBD1 | TGTGCCAGCAGCCAAGAGTTTCAAGGGGGCCCCATGAACACTGAAGCTTTCTTT | CASSQEFQGGPMNTEAFF
- | TRBJ2-5 | TRBV5-1 | - | TGCGCCAGCAGCACCCGGGGCGGTCAAGAGACCCAGTACTTC | CASSTRGGQETQYF
- | TRBJ1-4 | TRBV20-1 | - | TGCAGTGCTAGAGATTTTGCAACTAATGAAAAACTGTTTTTT | CSARDFATNEKLFF
- | TRBJ2-1 | TRBV12-3/TRBV12-4 | TRBD1 | TGTGCCAGCAGGTTCGGGGAGACAGGGGCTAGGGATGAGCAGTTCTTC | CASRFGETGARDEQFF
many | TRBJ2-3 | TRBV4-3 | - | TGCGCCAGCAGCCAAGATAGTCAAGTATCTACGCAGTATTTT | CASSQDSQVSTQYF
few | TRBJ2-1 | TRBV6-2/TRBV6-3 | TRBD2 | TGTGCCAGCAGGGGTACCGGGACTAGGGGATTCAATGAGCTGTTCTTC | CASRGTGTRGFNELFF
many | TRBJ2-2 | TRBV7-8 | TRBD2 | TGTGCCAGCAGATTAGCGGGGGGCACCGGGGAGCTGTTTTTT | CASRLAGGTGELFF
- | TRBJ2-3 | TRBV5-5 | - | TGTGCCAGCAGCCTTTCACACACAGATACGCAGTATTTT | CASSLSHTDTQYF
- | TRBJ1-5 | TRBV12-3/TRBV12-4 | - | TGTGCCAGGTGGGGGGCCCTCCGGCGGGAATATAGCAATCAGCCCCAGCATTTT | CARWGALRREYSNQPQHF
- | TRBJ1-6 | TRBV11-2 | - | TGTGCCAGCAGCTTAGAACGGTCCCATTCACCCCTCCACTTT | CASSLERSHSPLHF
- | TRBJ1-5 | TRBV4-1 | TRBD1 | TGCGCCAGCAGCCAAGATTCAGGGGGTAATCAGCCCCAGCATTTT | CASSQDSGGNQPQHF
- | TRBJ2-7 | TRBV9 | TRBD1 | TGTGCCAGCAGCCGATCCGGGACAGGGAGCCACGAGCAGTACTTC | CASSRSGTGSHEQYF
few | TRBJ2-7 | TRBV9 | - | TGTGCCAGCAGCGTAGGTGGCCGAACCTACGAGCAGTACTTC | CASSVGGRTYEQYF